Below, one T cell receptor (beta chain) is given with its context. This sample was included in a study of T cells in localized non-small cell lung cancer. Germline V gene lookup returns CDR1 MNHNY and CDR2 SVGAGI (reference sequence). There are 11 residues in the CDR3. Trimming cost V 6 bases and J 4 bases, with 6 bases left between them. The protocol was immunoSEQ multiplex PCR, while the TCRdb copy is restricted to in-frame clones and leaves out a portion. The table has fewer than 20,000 clones, around 83% seen once. V is TRBV6-6 and J is TRBJ1-1; D is perhaps TRBD1 (5 bases). The TCR comes from a male donor aged 60 or over with stage III lung adenocarcinoma. This specimen consisted of peripheral blood, obtained before any cancer treatment. DNA for the CDR3: TGTGCCAGCAGGGGACCCACTGAAGCTTTCTTT. Translation: CASRGPTEAFF.